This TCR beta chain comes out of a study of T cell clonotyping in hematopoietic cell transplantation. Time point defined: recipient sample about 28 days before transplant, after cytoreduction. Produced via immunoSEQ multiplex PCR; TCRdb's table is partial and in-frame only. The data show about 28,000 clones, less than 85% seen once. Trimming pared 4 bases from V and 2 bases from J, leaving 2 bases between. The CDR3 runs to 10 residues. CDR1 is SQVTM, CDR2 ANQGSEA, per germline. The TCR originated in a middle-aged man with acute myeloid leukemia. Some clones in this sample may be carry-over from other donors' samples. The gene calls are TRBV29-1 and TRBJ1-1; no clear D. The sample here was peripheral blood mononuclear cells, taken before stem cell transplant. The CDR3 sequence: CSVGNTEAFF. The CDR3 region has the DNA TGCAGCGTTGGAAACACTGAAGCTTTCTTT.